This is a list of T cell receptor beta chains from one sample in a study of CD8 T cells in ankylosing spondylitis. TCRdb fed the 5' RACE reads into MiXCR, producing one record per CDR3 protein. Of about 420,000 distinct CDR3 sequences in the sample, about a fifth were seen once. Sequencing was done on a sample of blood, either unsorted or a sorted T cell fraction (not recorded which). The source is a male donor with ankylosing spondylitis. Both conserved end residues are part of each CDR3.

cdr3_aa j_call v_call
CASSQPPPYEQFF TRBJ2-1 TRBV3-1
CASGNEKLFF TRBJ1-4 TRBV6-6
CASSLNRDSNQPQHF TRBJ1-5 TRBV27
CASRVMQVMNTEAFF TRBJ1-1 TRBV2
CASSSPLVSSYEQYF TRBJ2-7 TRBV7-9
CASSRVGQGGTGELFF TRBJ2-2 TRBV5-1
CASSLRGLPGANVLTF TRBJ2-6 TRBV28
CASSLGTRAGTEAFF TRBJ1-1 TRBV5-1
CASSLSTGGWSGELFF TRBJ2-2 TRBV5-5
CASSQSAPGSVDQPQHF TRBJ1-5 TRBV3-1
CASSPGARSVTQYF TRBJ2-5 TRBV12-3/TRBV12-4
CASSLIRGAGNQPQHF TRBJ1-5 TRBV7-8
CSAQEDSYGYTF TRBJ1-2 TRBV29-1
CASSQGQQPQHF TRBJ1-5 TRBV11-2
CASSPLSGSAEAFF TRBJ1-1 TRBV5-5
CSVEMGQGQETQYF TRBJ2-5 TRBV29-1
CASSQTGAGEKLFF TRBJ1-4 TRBV14
CATSMGTSYGYTF TRBJ1-2 TRBV24-1
CAISESAANQPQHF TRBJ1-5 TRBV10-3
CASSQGLQGHSQETQYF TRBJ2-5 TRBV3-1
CATSTRRAVPFSGANVLTF TRBJ2-6 TRBV15
CASGLAARIGEQFF TRBJ2-1 TRBV12-5
CASSPLAGGIYNEQFF TRBJ2-1 TRBV5-1
CASSQIATANTIYF TRBJ1-3 TRBV3-1
CASGPEAGGGETQYF TRBJ2-5 TRBV12-5
CSASPPLAGDYNEQFF TRBJ2-1 TRBV20-1
CASSSSQGYEQYF TRBJ2-7 TRBV11-2
CASSSDRKSTDTQYF TRBJ2-3 TRBV5-1
CASSQGTRTGLQETQYF TRBJ2-5 TRBV4-1
CASSLVVTGETYEQYF TRBJ2-7 TRBV7-6
CASSGTGGPPSGSRNTGELFF TRBJ2-2 TRBV5-1
CASSLVAGSEQYF TRBJ2-7 TRBV7-2
CSARRLAGSGSTDTQYF TRBJ2-3 TRBV20-1